These T cell receptor beta chains were read from a single sample in a study of Tregs in tolerant kidney transplant recipients. The table came from immunoSEQ multiplex PCR; TCRdb's copy has only in-frame clones and leaves some out. This sample has tens of thousands of clones; around 93% occur once, and the top ten carry approximately 0.37%. Specimen: Tregs from blood, collected before the transplant. The receptor source for this set is a human donor who received a combined kidney and bone marrow transplant. The CDR3 runs from the conserved cysteine through the conserved F or W.

TRBJ1-2 TRBV28 CASSSPSQGGYGYTF
TRBJ1-1 TRBV4-3 CASSTTGDTEAFF
TRBJ2-5 TRBV11-3 CASSRTLQETQYF
TRBJ2-3 TRBV5-1 CASTAGGTSRDTQYF
TRBJ2-3 TRBV9 CASSPRTSADTQYF
TRBJ2-7 TRBV2 CASSDKGRGLNYEQYF
TRBJ1-1 TRBV18 CASSPRDSVRSTEAFF
TRBJ2-5 TRBV28 CASSRIESGVGQETQYF
TRBJ2-1 TRBV4-1 CASSQGLAGAGDNEQFF
TRBJ1-3 TRBV9 CASSEWGDTGTPSSGNTIYF
TRBJ2-7 TRBV7-2 CASSFVAGVVYEQYF
TRBJ2-1 TRBV11-1 CASKGVSSYNEQFF
TRBJ2-2 TRBV19 CASSTSAANTGELFF
TRBJ2-1 TRBV19 CASSKERQRYEQFF
TRBJ2-3 TRBV29-1 CSVGGIAGTDTQYF
TRBJ1-2 TRBV27 CASGFGGGYGYTF
. TRBV5-1 CASSRMDAYEQYF
TRBJ1-3 TRBV28 CASSFSAGSGGLSGNTIYF
TRBJ2-7 TRBV5-8 CASSVGQPYEQYF
TRBJ1-1 TRBV20-1 CSAQQGSEAFF
TRBJ2-2 TRBV6-4 CASSEAGLAGGAGELFF
TRBJ2-3 TRBV27 CASSLVQGLDTDTQYF
TRBJ2-5 TRBV28 CASSSERVRETQYF
TRBJ1-3 TRBV9 CASSWLGTLGNTIYF
TRBJ1-2 TRBV19 CASSISSSRGYTF
TRBJ2-7 TRBV9 CASSPDDRAFYEQYF
TRBJ1-3 TRBV6-4 CASSPSASGNTIYF
TRBJ2-1 TRBV5-1 CASSLGGTSGSVLEQFF
TRBJ1-1 TRBV7-9 CASSLYNRGGPEAFF
TRBJ2-5 TRBV4-2 CASSQEGGGDRSPTPHF
TRBJ2-2 TRBV25-1 CASSEKGLAGAGELFF
TRBJ1-5 TRBV19 CASSLQGNQPQHF
TRBJ1-1 TRBV6-5 CASSSRQGLGAFF
TRBJ2-7 TRBV27 CASSRAGGSDEQYF
TRBJ2-1 TRBV6-5 CASSYGVSASYNEQFF
TRBJ1-1 TRBV7-8 CASSRTEQNTEAFF
TRBJ1-5 TRBV10-3 CATQPTGEQPQHF
. TRBV10-3 CAISEGRGEGDEQYF
TRBJ2-3 TRBV30 CAWSGGGSSTDTQYF
TRBJ2-5 TRBV27 CAGSLVPRAGETQYF
TRBJ2-1 TRBV4-1 CASSKDGSSYNEQFF
TRBJ1-2 TRBV5-4 CASSLGGHLPNYGYTF
TRBJ1-5 TRBV28 CASSQTGGNQPQHF
TRBJ2-5 TRBV18 CASSPGAQETQYF
TRBJ1-2 TRBV28 CASSLGSRQGGYTF
TRBJ2-3 TRBV14 CASSQVGTRTDTQYF
TRBJ1-1 TRBV30 CAWTQRDTEAFF
TRBJ2-6 TRBV11-2 CASSLAGAGANVLTF
TRBJ2-3 TRBV7-9 CASSRPLANTDTQYF
TRBJ2-5 TRBV30 CAWSVLGTGGDETQYF
TRBJ2-7 TRBV5-4 CASSLAGISYEQYF
TRBJ2-1 TRBV30 CAWSGYSHNEQFF
. TRBV28 CASSLPRQGYEQYF
TRBJ1-2 TRBV27 CASSLQGLDGYTF
TRBJ2-7 TRBV5-6 CASRRGRGPYEQYF
TRBJ2-7 TRBV5-8 CASSEGQGLYEQYF
TRBJ1-2 TRBV5-1 CASSLGQGFNYGYTF